Each of the 24 T cell receptor beta chains below was sequenced from the same sample in a study of blood T cell repertoires in COVID-19. Sequenced by immunoSEQ multiplex PCR; TCRdb stores in-frame clones only, minus some. The repertoire holds fewer than 15,000 clones, with around 76% as singletons. The sequencing sample was made of peripheral blood. These receptors were taken from a woman of 80 years or more with acute or convalescent COVID-19.

This clone appeared a few times. This chain connects TRBV6-5 to TRBJ1-2; D is unclear. The CDR3 totals 15 residues. V dropped 2 bases and J dropped 3 bases, with 13 bases sitting between them. Germline-derived CDR1 and CDR2 are MNHEY and SVGAGI. CDR3 bases: TGTGCCAGCAGTTACAATTGGGCCTGGGACTATGGCTACACCTTC. It yields the protein CASSYNWAWDYGYTF.

The chain employs TRBV5-5 and TRBJ2-7; 10 bases align to TRBD1. CDR3 length: 15 amino acids. J gave up 3 bases and V 5 bases, and 8 bases lay outside the gene matches. Germline V gene sequence: CDR1 SGHKS, CDR2 YYEKEE (reference sequence). CDR3 sequence reads: CASSSPGQGYYEQYF. As DNA, the CDR3 is TGTGCCAGCAGTTCTCCGGGACAGGGGTACTACGAGCAGTACTTC.

This chain joins TRBV3-1 (or the pseudogene TRBV3-2) and TRBJ2-3, with D tentatively TRBD2 (6 bases). The CDR3 is 15 residues long. The germline V and J ends were trimmed by 1 base and 7 bases, with 15 bases remaining between them. CDR1 and CDR2 from the germline V gene are LGHDT and YNNKEL (reference sequence). As DNA, the CDR3 is TGTGCCAGCAGCCAAGGGGGAGGCCCGCAAAATACGCAGTATTTT. It translates to CASSQGGGPQNTQYF.

The chain links TRBV11-2 to TRBJ1-4; D gene uncertain. The CDR3 spans 13 residues. Germline V lookup: CDR1 SGHAT, CDR2 FQNNGV. V was trimmed by 3 bases and J by 7 bases, leaving 9 bases between them. In nucleotides, the CDR3 is TGTGCCAGCAGCTTCAGTGCTGGTGAAAAACTGTTTTTT. As protein: CASSFSAGEKLFF. The full variable domain, with the rest looked up from reference TRBV11-2 and TRBJ1-4, is EAGVAQSPRYKIIEKRQSVAFWCNPISGHATLYWYQQILGQGPKLLIQFQNNGVVDDSQLPKDRFSAERLKGVDSTLKIQPAKLEDSAVYLCASSFSAGEKLFFGSGTQLSVL.

The chain is built from TRBV6-4 and TRBJ2-3; a weak D match, TRBD2 (5 bases). The CDR3 contains 15 residues. V lost 4 bases and J lost 2, with 13 bases in between. From germline, CDR1 is MRHNA and CDR2 SNTAGT. CDR3: CASSATAGSTDTQYF. CDR3 sequence (DNA): TGTGCCAGCAGTGCAACCGCGGGTTCCACAGATACGCAGTATTTT.

J is TRBJ1-2 and V is TRBV28; 7 nucleotides align to TRBD1. The CDR3 is 15 residues long. Per the germline V gene, CDR1 is MDHEN and CDR2 is SYDVKM. Trimming cost V 7 bases and J 8 bases; bases outside gene matches: 16. CDR3 coding DNA: TGTGCCAGCACCTCGCTCCCGGGACAGACCCGGGGCTACACCTTC. This translates into CASTSLPGQTRGYTF.

The CDR3 is CASSQEWGGSANSPLHF. DNA of the CDR3: TGCGCCAGCAGCCAAGAATGGGGGGGCAGCGCCAATTCACCCCTCCACTTT. The V and J genes are TRBV4-3 and TRBJ1-6; D may be TRBD1 (6 bases). The CDR3 length is 17 residues. Germline V gene lookup returns CDR1 LGHNA and CDR2 YSLEER. V lost 0 bases and J lost 7, with 16 bases in between.

About this clone: A junction end diverges from the germline sequence, so it may reflect a read error. The genes are TRBV24-1 and TRBJ2-2; D remains unclear. Germline values: CDR1 KGHDR, CDR2 SFDVKD. This CDR3 is built from 15 residues. CDR3 protein: CAISDLSGFTGELFF. CDR3 DNA: TGTGCCATCAGTGATTTATCCGGTTTCACCGGGGAGCTGTTTTTT.

The rearrangement uses TRBV7-2 and TRBJ2-2; no definite D call. The CDR3 runs to 13 residues. Trimming took off 2 bases at V and 5 bases at J, with 6 bases between the two ends. Per the germline V gene, CDR1 is SGHTA and CDR2 is FQGNSA. The CDR3 DNA follows: TGTGCCAGCAGCTTAAAGAGGACCGGGGAGCTGTTTTTT. Translated, it gives CASSLKRTGELFF.

The J gene is TRBJ1-2, the V gene TRBV18; 9 bases fit TRBD1. The J segment lost 1 base and the V segment lost 2 bases, leaving 2 bases of the junction unmatched. Germline values: CDR1 KGHSH, CDR2 LQKENI. The CDR3 has 15 amino acids. CDR3 sequence: CASSPGTGFNYGYTF. CDR3 coding DNA: TGTGCCAGCTCACCAGGGACAGGGTTTAACTATGGCTACACCTTC.

The chain uses TRBV2 and TRBJ1-4; D unclear. This CDR3 has 13 residues. Between the trimmed V and J ends, which lost 4 bases and 3 bases, there was a span of 6 bases. Germline-derived CDR1 and CDR2 are SNHLY and FYNNEI. The CDR3, as DNA: TGTGCCAGCAGTGGTCCAGCTAATGAAAAACTGTTTTTT. The encoded protein is CASSGPANEKLFF.

V is TRBV10-2 and J is TRBJ1-4; 7 bases map to TRBD1. This CDR3 spans 19 amino acids. With V trimmed by 0 bases and J by 0 bases, 10 bases remained unmatched. Germline CDR1 is WSHSY and CDR2 is SAAADI. The CDR3 is CASSESEGQRAATNEKLFF. DNA for the CDR3: TGCGCCAGCAGTGAGTCGGAGGGACAGAGAGCTGCAACTAATGAAAAACTGTTTTTT.

The genes are TRBV14 and TRBJ2-5, with D maybe TRBD2 (6 bases). The CDR3 covers 16 residues. V was trimmed by 0 bases and J by 7 bases, leaving 18 bases between them. CDR1 is SGHDN, CDR2 FVKESK, per germline. The CDR3 region is CASSQEVVRGRGTQYF. CDR3 nucleotides: TGTGCCAGCAGCCAAGAGGTAGTGCGGGGCCGAGGGACCCAGTACTTC.

The chain recombines TRBV5-6 with TRBJ2-1; tentative D call: TRBD2 (6 bases). Germline lookup yields CDR1 SGHDT and CDR2 YYEEEE. Trimming left V 3 bases short and J 8 bases short, with 15 bases between. The CDR3 sequence is 14 residues long. CDR3 sequence reads: CASSSISGMHEQFF. The CDR3, as DNA: TGTGCCAGCAGCTCCATTAGCGGAATGCATGAGCAGTTCTTC.

The chain uses TRBV11-2 and TRBJ2-5, with 13 bases matching TRBD2. The germline V gene encodes CDR1 SGHAT and CDR2 FQNNGV. The J segment lost 5 bases and the V segment lost 5 bases, leaving 8 bases of the junction unmatched. This CDR3 has 16 amino acids. The CDR3 nucleotides read TGTGCCAGCAGCCCGACTAGCGGGGGGCATTGGGAGACCCAGTACTTC. This sequence encodes CASSPTSGGHWETQYF.

The V gene is TRBV24-1, the J gene TRBJ2-1; 8 bases are shared with TRBD1. The CDR3 loop spans 13 amino acids. CDR1 and CDR2 (germline): KGHDR, SFDVKD. Losses at the gene ends were 9 bases for V and 4 bases for J; bases not matched to a gene: 4. This CDR3 reads CATSGTGYNEQFF. CDR3 DNA sequence: TGTGCCACCTCCGGGACAGGTTACAATGAGCAGTTCTTC.

This clone came up once. This rearrangement joins TRBV2 to TRBJ1-6, with no clear D. The CDR3 runs 13 residues. V lost 8 bases and J lost 7, with 12 bases in between. CDR1 and CDR2 (germline): SNHLY, FYNNEI. CDR3 DNA: TGTGCCAGCTCGGTGGGCAGCAATTCACCCCTCCACTTT. It encodes CASSVGSNSPLHF.

V is TRBV28 and J is TRBJ2-4; D is perhaps TRBD1 (5 bases). The CDR3 has 13 amino acids. The V and J ends lost 3 bases and 4 bases respectively, with 7 bases between them. Germline CDR1 MDHEN, CDR2 SYDVKM. CDR3 sequence: CASSFPGKNIQYF. CDR3 nucleotide sequence: TGTGCCAGCAGTTTCCCAGGGAAAAACATTCAGTACTTC. The full variable domain, with the rest looked up from reference TRBV28 and TRBJ2-4, is DVKVTQSSRYLVKRTGEKVFLECVQDMDHENMFWYRQDPGLGLRLIYFSYDVKMKEKGDIPEGYSVSREKKERFSLILESASTNQTSMYLCASSFPGKNIQYFGAGTRLSVL.

This sequence joins TRBV7-9 and TRBJ1-1; TRBD1 agrees at 9 bases. Germline CDR1 and CDR2: SEHNR and FQNEAQ (reference sequence). V lost 1 base and J lost 4; bases outside the gene matches: 10. The CDR3 consists of 17 residues. As DNA, the CDR3 is TGTGCCAGCAGCTTAGGCAATACAGGGGGCTGGGTCACTGAAGCTTTCTTT. It is translated as CASSLGNTGGWVTEAFF.

The chain has TRBV4-2 and TRBJ1-1; 8 nucleotides line up with TRBD1. The CDR3 covers 15 residues. Trimming at V came to 3 bases and at J to 5 bases, leaving 8 bases not matched to a gene. Germline lookup yields CDR1 LGHNA and CDR2 YNFKEQ. CDR3 amino acids: CASSQIQGARTEAFF. The CDR3 DNA reads as TGTGCCAGCAGCCAGATCCAGGGGGCACGGACTGAAGCTTTCTTT.

This clone was seen more than once but under ten times. J is TRBJ2-1 and V is TRBV5-1; 9 bases are shared with TRBD2. V trimming: 1 base; J trimming: 4 bases; junction bases outside the gene matches: 6. This CDR3 has 16 amino acids. From germline, CDR1 is SGHRS and CDR2 YFSETQ. The CDR3 here is CASSLMSAGGYNEQFF. The CDR3 DNA reads as TGCGCCAGCAGCTTGATGTCAGCGGGGGGTTACAATGAGCAGTTCTTC.

This clone came up once. The J gene is TRBJ1-4, the V gene TRBV19, with a possible D match to TRBD1 (5 bases). The CDR3 spans 15 residues. CDR1 and CDR2 from the germline V gene are LNHDA and SQIVND (reference sequence). Deletions cut 4 bases from V and 6 bases from J, with 15 bases between. CDR3 DNA: TGTGCCAGTAGTACACAGGAAGGCGTGCATGAAAAACTGTTTTTT. It yields the protein CASSTQEGVHEKLFF.

The rearrangement uses TRBV25-1 and TRBJ1-6; D is uncertain. V dropped 3 bases and J dropped 1 base, with 13 bases sitting between them. The germline V gene has CDR1 MGHDK and CDR2 SYGVNS. CDR3 length: 17 amino acids. The CDR3 DNA follows: TGTGCCAGCAGTGATGGTGAGGGAAGGTCCTATAATTCACCCCTCCACTTT. Its protein is CASSDGEGRSYNSPLHF.

This clone was counted a single time. The chain uses TRBV27 and TRBJ1-1; 7 bases agree with TRBD1. The CDR3 has 13 amino acids. Looked up from germline, CDR1 is MNHEY and CDR2 is SMNVEV (reference sequence). The V and J ends lost 5 bases and 3 bases, in that order; junction bases with no gene match: 3. The CDR3 region is CASSLTGDTEAFF. The CDR3 nucleotides are TGTGCCAGCAGTCTCACAGGGGACACTGAAGCTTTCTTT.